The rows below give T cell receptor beta chains drawn from one sample of a study of cytomegalovirus exposure and HLA in healthy donors. Assay used: immunoSEQ multiplex PCR; TCRdb lists only in-frame clones, some missing. The table has 250,000 to 400,000 clones, 88% seen once. Sequencing was performed on PBMCs. Receptors originate from a man younger than 40 in good health and CMV-seronegative. Both conserved end residues are part of each CDR3. The order of the fields is V gene, J gene, clone size, D gene, CDR3 DNA, CDR3 protein. A D gene is named only where the DNA matches it firmly. Clone size appears in some rows only: once, few, many, or a class for an expanded clone.

V: TRBV11-2
J: TRBJ2-1
size: .
D: TRBD2
DNA: TGTGCCAGCAGCTTAGGAGTTGATAGCGGGGCCCGTGAGCAGTTCTTC
CDR3: CASSLGVDSGAREQFF

V: TRBV29-1
J: TRBJ1-2
size: .
D: .
DNA: TGCAGCGTTGTTATGCCAGGGGTCCGCTATGGCTACACCTTC
CDR3: CSVVMPGVRYGYTF

V: TRBV6-5
J: TRBJ1-1
size: .
D: TRBD1
DNA: TGTGCCAGCAGTTACTTTGACAGGGAACCGAACACTGAAGCTTTCTTT
CDR3: CASSYFDREPNTEAFF

V: TRBV6-5
J: TRBJ1-1
size: .
D: TRBD1
DNA: TGTGCCAGCAGGCCAACAGGGGGGGTAAACACTGAAGCTTTCTTT
CDR3: CASRPTGGVNTEAFF

V: TRBV30
J: TRBJ2-3
size: .
D: TRBD2
DNA: TGTGCCTGGGGTCGGGGGGGCGTGATGGATACGCAGTATTTT
CDR3: CAWGRGGVMDTQYF

V: TRBV10-1
J: TRBJ2-2
size: many
D: .
DNA: TGCGCCAGCAGCAATAGCGATACCGGGGAGCTGTTTTTT
CDR3: CASSNSDTGELFF

V: TRBV5-1
J: TRBJ2-2
size: .
D: TRBD1
DNA: TGCGCCAGCAGCGGGACAGGAAGGGACGGGGAGCTGTTTTTT
CDR3: CASSGTGRDGELFF

V: TRBV7-8
J: TRBJ2-7
size: few
D: .
DNA: TGTGCCAGCAGCTTAGGAATCGGACTCGGGGGGCAGTACTTC
CDR3: CASSLGIGLGGQYF

V: TRBV27
J: TRBJ2-6
size: .
D: TRBD2
DNA: TGTGCCAGCAGTTTATCGCCGGGGGGAGCTTACTCTGGGGCCAACGTCCTGACTTTC
CDR3: CASSLSPGGAYSGANVLTF

V: TRBV6-1
J: TRBJ2-7
size: .
D: TRBD1
DNA: TGTGCCAGCAGTGAAGCCGGACAGGGAGGACTCTACGAGCAGTACTTC
CDR3: CASSEAGQGGLYEQYF

V: TRBV7-2
J: TRBJ2-3
size: .
D: TRBD1
DNA: TGTGCCAGCAGCTTAGGTGGACAGGGGAGGACAGATACGCAGTATTTT
CDR3: CASSLGGQGRTDTQYF

V: TRBV25-1
J: TRBJ1-1
size: once
D: .
DNA: TGTGCCAGCAGTGAATTTCGGGCAGGGTCTGAAGCTTTCTTT
CDR3: CASSEFRAGSEAFF

V: TRBV11-2
J: TRBJ1-3
size: .
D: .
DNA: TGTGCCAGCAGCTTAGATCAGAGGGCTGGAAACACCATATATTTT
CDR3: CASSLDQRAGNTIYF

V: TRBV6-1
J: TRBJ1-5
size: once
D: .
DNA: TGTGCCAGCAGTGACCCTTTGGAGGGGTCTGGCAATCAGCCCCAGCATTTT
CDR3: CASSDPLEGSGNQPQHF

V: TRBV11-2
J: TRBJ1-4
size: .
D: TRBD1
DNA: TGTGCCAGCAGCTACAGGGGCAGGGGAGGAAGTAGAGATGAAAAACTGTTTTTT
CDR3: CASSYRGRGGSRDEKLFF

V: TRBV6-5
J: TRBJ2-7
size: .
D: .
DNA: TGTGCCAGCAGTTACTCAGGGGTGACTGGAACCTACGAGCAGTACTTC
CDR3: CASSYSGVTGTYEQYF

V: TRBV11-2
J: TRBJ1-1
size: .
D: TRBD1
DNA: TGTGCCAGCAGCCCCATGGACAGGGGAATCACTGAAGCTTTCTTT
CDR3: CASSPMDRGITEAFF

V: TRBV6-1
J: TRBJ2-7
size: .
D: TRBD1
DNA: TGTGCCGCAATCAGGGGGCGAGATACATACGAGCAGTACTTC
CDR3: CAAIRGRDTYEQYF

V: TRBV19
J: TRBJ2-7
size: once
D: TRBD2
DNA: TGTGCCAGTAGTATAGATGCGGGGACTAGCTCCTACGAGCAGTACTTC
CDR3: CASSIDAGTSSYEQYF

V: TRBV29-1
J: TRBJ1-2
size: .
D: TRBD1
DNA: TGCAGCGTGGACCGGGACAGGGGGTATGGCTACACCTTC
CDR3: CSVDRDRGYGYTF

V: TRBV30
J: TRBJ1-6
size: .
D: .
DNA: TGTGCCTGGAGTGTTGGCGGTTCACCCCTCCACTTT
CDR3: CAWSVGGSPLHF

V: TRBV18
J: TRBJ1-1
size: .
D: .
DNA: TGTGCCAGCTCACCCTTAGACAGGTCGGACACTGAAGCTTTCTTT
CDR3: CASSPLDRSDTEAFF

V: TRBV27
J: TRBJ2-7
size: .
D: TRBD1
DNA: TGTGCCAGCAGTTTAAGAAGGGGGCAGGGGGCGTCTGAGCAGTACTTC
CDR3: CASSLRRGQGASEQYF

V: TRBV2
J: TRBJ2-3
size: .
D: TRBD2
DNA: TGTGCCAGCAGTACCAAAGCGGGGGTACTGACAGATACGCAGTATTTT
CDR3: CASSTKAGVLTDTQYF

V: TRBV4-3
J: TRBJ1-2
size: .
D: .
DNA: TGCGCCAGCAGCCAAGATCAGCGGGCAGGGATTAACTATGGCTACACCTTC
CDR3: CASSQDQRAGINYGYTF

V: TRBV28
J: TRBJ2-1
size: once
D: .
DNA: TGTGCCAGCAGTTTAAGCTTAGGTGCGGGCGAGCAGTTCTTC
CDR3: CASSLSLGAGEQFF

V: TRBV7-9
J: TRBJ2-5
size: .
D: TRBD1
DNA: TGTGCCAGCAGCTTGGGACAGGGGCAAGAGACCCAGTACTTC
CDR3: CASSLGQGQETQYF

V: TRBV2
J: TRBJ2-3
size: .
D: TRBD2
DNA: TGTGCCAGCAGTAGAGCGGGGGTCGGGACAGATACGCAGTATTTT
CDR3: CASSRAGVGTDTQYF

V: TRBV7-9
J: TRBJ1-2
size: .
D: TRBD1
DNA: TGTGCCAGCAGCTTAGCCGGGACAGGGGATGGCTACACCTTC
CDR3: CASSLAGTGDGYTF

V: TRBV14
J: TRBJ1-3
size: once
D: TRBD1
DNA: TGTGCCAGCAGCCACAGGCCGGGACAGGGGTCTGGAAACACCATATATTTT
CDR3: CASSHRPGQGSGNTIYF

V: TRBV7-2
J: TRBJ2-1
size: few
D: TRBD2
DNA: TGTGCCAGCAGCTTAGGCGGGGGGGCCCGGAATGAGCAGTTCTTC
CDR3: CASSLGGGARNEQFF

V: TRBV6-1
J: TRBJ2-2
size: .
D: .
DNA: TGTGCCAGCAGTGAATATAGGGGCGGGGAGCTGTTTTTT
CDR3: CASSEYRGGELFF

V: TRBV19
J: TRBJ1-5
size: .
D: .
DNA: TGTGCCAGTAGTAACAGGAGAATTAGCAATCAGCCCCAGCATTTT
CDR3: CASSNRRISNQPQHF

V: TRBV5-6
J: TRBJ2-3
size: .
D: .
DNA: TGTGCCAGCAGCTTACTGGGGGGTACAGATACGCAGTATTTT
CDR3: CASSLLGGTDTQYF

V: TRBV6-4
J: TRBJ2-1
size: once
D: TRBD2
DNA: TGTGCCAGCAGTACTAGCGGGGGTTCCTACAATGAGCAGTTCTTC
CDR3: CASSTSGGSYNEQFF

V: TRBV7-9
J: TRBJ1-5
size: .
D: .
DNA: TGTGCCAGCAGCTTGGGCCACCCTAATCAGCCCCAGCATTTT
CDR3: CASSLGHPNQPQHF

V: TRBV7-8
J: TRBJ2-2
size: .
D: TRBD1
DNA: TGTGCCAGCAGCTTGAGGGACAGGGATGGCACCGGGGAGCTGTTTTTT
CDR3: CASSLRDRDGTGELFF

V: TRBV4-1
J: TRBJ1-1
size: once
D: .
DNA: TGCGCCAGCAGCCAAAGATCGGGGCGGGAGAACACTGAAGCTTTCTTT
CDR3: CASSQRSGRENTEAFF

V: TRBV27
J: TRBJ1-1
size: .
D: TRBD1
DNA: TGTGCCAGCAGGTCTGGACAGGGGGCATATTGGGACACTGAAGCTTTCTTT
CDR3: CASRSGQGAYWDTEAFF

V: TRBV4-1
J: TRBJ1-2
size: .
D: .
DNA: TGCGCCAGCAGCCAAGATCGGTCGACTCATTATGGCTACACCTTC
CDR3: CASSQDRSTHYGYTF

V: TRBV6-1
J: TRBJ2-7
size: .
D: .
DNA: TGTGCCAGCAGTGAATTGGGACTTACTCTCTCCTACGAGCAGTACTTC
CDR3: CASSELGLTLSYEQYF

V: TRBV6-5
J: TRBJ1-4
size: .
D: TRBD1
DNA: TGTGCCAGCAGCAAAAAAGGGACAGGGAATGAAAAACTGTTTTTT
CDR3: CASSKKGTGNEKLFF

V: TRBV7-9
J: TRBJ2-7
size: .
D: .
DNA: TGTGCCAGCAGCTCAGCGGTAGACGAGCAGTACTTC
CDR3: CASSSAVDEQYF

V: TRBV6-6
J: TRBJ2-7
size: .
D: TRBD1
DNA: TGTGCCAGCAGTTACCGGAGACAGGGGGTCAGCGAGCAGTACTTC
CDR3: CASSYRRQGVSEQYF

V: TRBV11-2
J: TRBJ2-5
size: .
D: TRBD2
DNA: TGTGCCAGCAGCTTAGCTAGCGGGACGCAAGAGACCCAGTACTTC
CDR3: CASSLASGTQETQYF

V: TRBV6-6
J: TRBJ2-1
size: .
D: .
DNA: TGTGCCAGCAGGAACGACAGGAGCTCCTACAATGAGCAGTTCTTC
CDR3: CASRNDRSSYNEQFF

V: TRBV6-1
J: TRBJ1-2
size: .
D: TRBD1
DNA: TGTGCCAGCAGTGAAACGACAGGGTCCGTTAAGAACTATGGCTACACCTTC
CDR3: CASSETTGSVKNYGYTF

V: TRBV29-1
J: TRBJ2-7
size: .
D: .
DNA: TGCAGCGTTGAAGATCCAGGGGACTACGAGCAGTACTTC
CDR3: CSVEDPGDYEQYF

V: TRBV27
J: TRBJ2-5
size: .
D: .
DNA: TGTGCCAGCAGTTTTTACCCCCCCCCGCCAGGAGAGACCCAGTACTTC
CDR3: CASSFYPPPPGETQYF

V: TRBV29-1
J: TRBJ1-1
size: .
D: .
DNA: TGCAGCTTTTCCAGGGAGGCTGAAGCTTTCTTT
CDR3: CSFSREAEAFF

V: TRBV4-3
J: TRBJ2-1
size: once
D: .
DNA: TGCGCCAGCAGCCAAGATTGGAGGGACAGCTCCTACAATGAGCAGTTCTTC
CDR3: CASSQDWRDSSYNEQFF

V: TRBV4-3
J: TRBJ2-7
size: .
D: TRBD1
DNA: TGCGCCAGCAGCCAGGCCACGGGACAGGGTTACTACGAGCAGTACTTC
CDR3: CASSQATGQGYYEQYF

V: TRBV5-4
J: TRBJ2-5
size: .
D: .
DNA: TGTGCCAGCAGCTCGGAGTTAGTGGAGACCCAGTACTTC
CDR3: CASSSELVETQYF

V: TRBV4-3
J: TRBJ1-3
size: .
D: TRBD1
DNA: TGCGCCAGCAGCCAAGAAGGGACAGCCTCTGGAAACACCATATATTTT
CDR3: CASSQEGTASGNTIYF

V: TRBV5-1
J: TRBJ2-5
size: once
D: .
DNA: TGCGCCAGCAGCACCCCGGGACTTTCGGGGGAAGAGACCCAGTACTTC
CDR3: CASSTPGLSGEETQYF

V: TRBV4-2
J: TRBJ2-1
size: .
D: TRBD2
DNA: TGTGCCAGCAGCCAAGAGGGACTAGCGAGGGCCCACAATGAGCAGTTCTTC
CDR3: CASSQEGLARAHNEQFF

V: TRBV11-2
J: TRBJ1-2
size: .
D: .
DNA: TGTGCCAGCAGCTTAGTCACAGGAAATATTTATGGCTACACCTTC
CDR3: CASSLVTGNIYGYTF

V: TRBV6-6
J: TRBJ1-4
size: .
D: .
DNA: TGTGCCAGCAGGGACGGAGGAGGAAATGAAAAACTGTTTTTT
CDR3: CASRDGGGNEKLFF

V: TRBV5-5
J: TRBJ2-5
size: .
D: TRBD2
DNA: TGTGCCAGCAGCTTGGGACGACTAGCGGAACTTTGGGAGACCCAGTACTTC
CDR3: CASSLGRLAELWETQYF

V: TRBV5-5
J: TRBJ1-1
size: .
D: .
DNA: TGTGCCAGCAGCCGTCGGACTAGTGGGGGCAGAGGGAACACTGAAGCTTTCTTT
CDR3: CASSRRTSGGRGNTEAFF